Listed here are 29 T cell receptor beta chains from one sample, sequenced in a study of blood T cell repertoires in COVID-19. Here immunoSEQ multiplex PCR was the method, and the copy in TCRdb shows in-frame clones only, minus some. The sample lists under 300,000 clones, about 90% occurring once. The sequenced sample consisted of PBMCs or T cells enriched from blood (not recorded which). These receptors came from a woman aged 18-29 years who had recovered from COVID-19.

The chain's CDR3 is CASSQDRRQGSTEAFF. CDR3 nucleotides: TGCGCCAGCAGCCAAGATCGTAGACAGGGGTCCACTGAAGCTTTCTTT. The chain combines TRBV4-3 with TRBJ1-1; TRBD1 matches 8 bases. Trimming cost V 0 bases and J 4 bases; bases outside gene matches: 7. CDR1 is LGHNA, CDR2 YSLEER, per germline. The CDR3 extends over 16 amino acids.

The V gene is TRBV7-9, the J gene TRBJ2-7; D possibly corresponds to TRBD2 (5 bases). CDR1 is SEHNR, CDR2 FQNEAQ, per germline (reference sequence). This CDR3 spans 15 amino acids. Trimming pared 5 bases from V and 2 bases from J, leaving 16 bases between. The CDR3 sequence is CASSGRRFSAYEQYF. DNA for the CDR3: TGTGCCAGCAGCGGACGGAGGTTTTCAGCCTACGAGCAGTACTTC.

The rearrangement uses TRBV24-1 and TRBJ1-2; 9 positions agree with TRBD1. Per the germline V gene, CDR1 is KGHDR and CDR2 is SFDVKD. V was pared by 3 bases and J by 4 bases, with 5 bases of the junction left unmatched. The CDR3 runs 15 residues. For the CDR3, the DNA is TGTGCCACCAGTGATGCTACAGGGGGCGGCTATGGCTACACCTTC. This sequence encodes CATSDATGGGYGYTF.

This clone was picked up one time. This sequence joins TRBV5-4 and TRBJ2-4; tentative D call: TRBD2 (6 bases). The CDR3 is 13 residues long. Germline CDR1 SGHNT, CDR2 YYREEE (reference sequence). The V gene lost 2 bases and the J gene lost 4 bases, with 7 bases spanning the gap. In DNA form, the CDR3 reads TGTGCCAGCAGCTTAGCGGGTAAAAACATTCAGTACTTC. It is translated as CASSLAGKNIQYF.

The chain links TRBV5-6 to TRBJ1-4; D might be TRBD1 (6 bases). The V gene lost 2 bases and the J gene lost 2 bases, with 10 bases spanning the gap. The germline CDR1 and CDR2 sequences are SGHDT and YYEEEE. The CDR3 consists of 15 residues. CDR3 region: CASSLIDRTNEKLFF. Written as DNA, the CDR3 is TGTGCCAGCAGCTTAATCGACAGGACTAATGAAAAACTGTTTTTT.

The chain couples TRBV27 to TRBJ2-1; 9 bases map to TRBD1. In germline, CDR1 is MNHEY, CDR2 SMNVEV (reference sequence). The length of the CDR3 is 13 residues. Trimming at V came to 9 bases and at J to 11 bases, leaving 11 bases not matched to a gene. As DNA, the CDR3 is TGTGCCAGTACACCCGGGACAGGGCTGAAGCAGTTCTTC. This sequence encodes CASTPGTGLKQFF.

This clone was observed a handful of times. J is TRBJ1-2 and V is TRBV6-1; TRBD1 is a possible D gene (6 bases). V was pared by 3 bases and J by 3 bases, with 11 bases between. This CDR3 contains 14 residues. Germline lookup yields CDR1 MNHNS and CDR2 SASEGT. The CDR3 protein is CASSEGGLDYGYTF. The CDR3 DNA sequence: TGTGCCAGCAGTGAGGGGGGGCTTGACTATGGCTACACCTTC.

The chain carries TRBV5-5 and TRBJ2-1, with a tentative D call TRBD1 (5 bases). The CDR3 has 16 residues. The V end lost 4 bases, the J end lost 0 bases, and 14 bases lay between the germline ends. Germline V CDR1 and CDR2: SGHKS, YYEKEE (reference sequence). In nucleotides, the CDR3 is TGTGCCAGCAGCAAGCAACAGGCAAGCTCCTACAATGAGCAGTTCTTC. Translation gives CASSKQQASSYNEQFF.

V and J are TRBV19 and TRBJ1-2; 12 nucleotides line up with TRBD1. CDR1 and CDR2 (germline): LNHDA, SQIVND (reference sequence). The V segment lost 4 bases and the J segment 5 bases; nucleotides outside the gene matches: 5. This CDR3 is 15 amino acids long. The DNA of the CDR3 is TGTGCCAGTAGTAGGGGGACAGGGGGCACGTATGGCTACACCTTC. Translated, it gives CASSRGTGGTYGYTF. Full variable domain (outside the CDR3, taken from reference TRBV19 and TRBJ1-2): DGGITQSPKYLFRKEGQNVTLSCEQNLNHDAMYWYRQDPGQGLRLIYYSQIVNDFQKGDIAEGYSVSREKKESFPLTVTSAQKNPTAFYLCASSRGTGGTYGYTFGSGTRLTVV.

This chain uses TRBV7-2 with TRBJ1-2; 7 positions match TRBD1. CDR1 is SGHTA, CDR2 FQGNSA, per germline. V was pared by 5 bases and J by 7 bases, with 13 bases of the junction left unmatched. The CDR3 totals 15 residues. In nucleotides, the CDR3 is TGTGCCAGCAGCAGCGGACAGGTGTTGATTGGTGGCTACACCTTC. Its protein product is CASSSGQVLIGGYTF.

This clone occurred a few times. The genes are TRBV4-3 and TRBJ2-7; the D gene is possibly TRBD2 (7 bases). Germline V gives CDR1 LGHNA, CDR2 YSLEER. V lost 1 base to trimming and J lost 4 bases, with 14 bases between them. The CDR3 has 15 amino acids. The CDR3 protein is CASSQVLRGGYEQYF. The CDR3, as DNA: TGCGCCAGCAGCCAAGTTTTGAGGGGGGGATACGAGCAGTACTTC.

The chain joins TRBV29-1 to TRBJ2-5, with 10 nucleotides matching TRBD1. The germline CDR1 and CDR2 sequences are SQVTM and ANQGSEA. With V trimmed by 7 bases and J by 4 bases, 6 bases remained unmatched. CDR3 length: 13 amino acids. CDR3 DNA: TGCAGCGGCCGACAGGGGGCGGGAGAGACCCAGTACTTC. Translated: CSGRQGAGETQYF. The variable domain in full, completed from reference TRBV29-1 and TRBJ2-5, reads SAVISQKPSRDICQRGTSLTIQCQVDSQVTMMFWYRQQPGQSLTLIATANQGSEATYESGFVIDKFPISRPNLTFSTLTVSNMSPEDSSIYLCSGRQGAGETQYFGPGTRLLVL.

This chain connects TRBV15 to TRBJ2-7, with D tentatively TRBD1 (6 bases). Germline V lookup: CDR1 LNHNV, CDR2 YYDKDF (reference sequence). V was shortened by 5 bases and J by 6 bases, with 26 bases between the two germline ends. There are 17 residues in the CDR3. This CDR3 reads CATSVTRNRVRRSEQYF. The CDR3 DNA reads TGTGCCACCAGCGTAACTCGTAACAGGGTACGACGGAGCGAGCAGTACTTC.

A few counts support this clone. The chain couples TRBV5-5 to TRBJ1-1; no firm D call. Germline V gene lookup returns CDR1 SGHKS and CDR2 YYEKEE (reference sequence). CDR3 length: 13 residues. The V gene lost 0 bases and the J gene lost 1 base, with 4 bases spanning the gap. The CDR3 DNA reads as TGTGCCAGCAGCTTGGCCCGGAACACTGAAGCTTTCTTT. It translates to CASSLARNTEAFF.

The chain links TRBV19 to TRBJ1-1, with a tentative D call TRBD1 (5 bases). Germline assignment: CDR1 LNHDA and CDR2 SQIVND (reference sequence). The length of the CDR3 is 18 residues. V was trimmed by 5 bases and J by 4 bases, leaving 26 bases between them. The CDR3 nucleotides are TGTGCCAGTAGTCCCCCAGGGTTTGGGGCCCTAGTGGGCACTGAAGCTTTCTTT. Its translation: CASSPPGFGALVGTEAFF.

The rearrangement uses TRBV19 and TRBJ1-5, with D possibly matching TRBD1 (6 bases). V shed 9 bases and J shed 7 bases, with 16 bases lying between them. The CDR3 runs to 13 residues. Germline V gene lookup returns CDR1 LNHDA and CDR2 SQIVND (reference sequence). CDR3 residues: CASGTLSVQPQHF. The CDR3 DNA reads TGTGCCAGCGGGACACTGAGTGTACAGCCCCAGCATTTT.

Here the CDR3 DNA reads TGTGCCAGCTCATCCATACAGGGAAGCAATCAGCCCCAGCATTTT. It is translated as CASSSIQGSNQPQHF. The chain is built from TRBV18 and TRBJ1-5; TRBD1 might be the D (6 bases). The V and J ends lost 5 bases and 1 base respectively, with 12 bases between them. In germline, CDR1 is KGHSH, CDR2 LQKENI. CDR3 length equals 15 residues. The entire variable domain, with the rest obtained from reference TRBV18 and TRBJ1-5, is as follows: NAGVMQNPRHLVRRRGQEARLRCSPMKGHSHVYWYRQLPEEGLKFMVYLQKENIIDESGMPKERFSAEFPKEGPSILRIQQVVRGDSAAYFCASSSIQGSNQPQHFGDGTRLSIL.

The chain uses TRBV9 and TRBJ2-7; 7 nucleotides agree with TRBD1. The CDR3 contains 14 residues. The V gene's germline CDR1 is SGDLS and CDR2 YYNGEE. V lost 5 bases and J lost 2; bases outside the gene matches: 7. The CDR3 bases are TGTGCCAGCAGTCCTAGGACAGGAACCTACGAGCAGTACTTC. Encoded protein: CASSPRTGTYEQYF.

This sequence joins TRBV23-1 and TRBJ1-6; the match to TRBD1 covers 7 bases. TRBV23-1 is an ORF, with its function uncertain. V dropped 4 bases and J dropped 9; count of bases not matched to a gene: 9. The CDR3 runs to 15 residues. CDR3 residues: CASSPKQGSSSPLHF. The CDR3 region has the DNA TGCGCCAGCAGTCCAAAACAGGGGTCGAGTTCACCCCTCCACTTT.

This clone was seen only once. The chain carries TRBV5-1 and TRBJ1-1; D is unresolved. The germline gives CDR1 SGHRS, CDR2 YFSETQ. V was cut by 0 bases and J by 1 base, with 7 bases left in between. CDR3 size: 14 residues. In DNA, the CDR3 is TGCGCCAGCAGCTTGGATCCGGGGAACACTGAAGCTTTCTTT. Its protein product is CASSLDPGNTEAFF.

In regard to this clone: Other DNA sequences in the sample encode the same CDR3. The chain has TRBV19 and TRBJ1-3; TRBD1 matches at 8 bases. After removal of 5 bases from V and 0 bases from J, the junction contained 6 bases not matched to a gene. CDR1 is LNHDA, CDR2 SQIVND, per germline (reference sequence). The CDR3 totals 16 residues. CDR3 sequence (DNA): TGTGCCAGTAGTGTCCTGGGGACAGGCTCTGGAAACACCATATATTTT. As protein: CASSVLGTGSGNTIYF.

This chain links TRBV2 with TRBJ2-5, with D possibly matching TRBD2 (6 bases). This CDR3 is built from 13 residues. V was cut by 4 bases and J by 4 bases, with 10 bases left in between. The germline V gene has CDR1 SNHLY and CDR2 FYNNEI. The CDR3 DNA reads TGTGCCAGCAGTGTGGAGGGTTCAGAGACCCAGTACTTC. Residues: CASSVEGSETQYF.

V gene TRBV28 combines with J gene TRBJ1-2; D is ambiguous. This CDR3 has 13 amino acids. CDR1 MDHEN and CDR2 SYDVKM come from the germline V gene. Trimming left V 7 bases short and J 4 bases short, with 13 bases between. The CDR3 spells CASTRVGPYGYTF. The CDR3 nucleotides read TGTGCCAGCACCCGGGTTGGTCCCTATGGCTACACCTTC.

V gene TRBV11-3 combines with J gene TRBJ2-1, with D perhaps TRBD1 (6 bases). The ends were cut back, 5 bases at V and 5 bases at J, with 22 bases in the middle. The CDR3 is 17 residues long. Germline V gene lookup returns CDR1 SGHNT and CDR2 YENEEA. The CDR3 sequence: CASSPSLRTELHNEQFF. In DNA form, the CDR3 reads TGTGCCAGCAGCCCGAGTTTAAGGACAGAGCTACACAATGAGCAGTTCTTC.

CDR3 loop: CSAPTEAFF. The DNA of the CDR3 is TGCAGTGCCCCTACCGAAGCTTTCTTT. The chain has TRBV20-1 and TRBJ1-1; no definite D call. Germline lookup yields CDR1 DFQATT and CDR2 SNEGSKA (reference sequence). The CDR3 is made up of 9 amino acids. Trimming took off 6 bases at V and 8 bases at J, with 7 bases between the two ends.

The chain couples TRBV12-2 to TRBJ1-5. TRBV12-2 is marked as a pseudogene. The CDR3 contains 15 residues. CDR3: CASRLTNSVCQPQHF. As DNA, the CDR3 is TGTGCAAGTCGCTTGACTAACAGTGTCTGTCAGCCCCAGCATTTT.

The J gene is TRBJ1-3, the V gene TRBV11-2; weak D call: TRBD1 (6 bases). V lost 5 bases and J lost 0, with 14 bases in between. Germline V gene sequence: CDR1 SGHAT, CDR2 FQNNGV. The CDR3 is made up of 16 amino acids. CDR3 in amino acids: CASSPRQEFSGNTIYF. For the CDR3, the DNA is TGTGCCAGCAGCCCTAGACAGGAATTCTCTGGAAACACCATATATTTT.

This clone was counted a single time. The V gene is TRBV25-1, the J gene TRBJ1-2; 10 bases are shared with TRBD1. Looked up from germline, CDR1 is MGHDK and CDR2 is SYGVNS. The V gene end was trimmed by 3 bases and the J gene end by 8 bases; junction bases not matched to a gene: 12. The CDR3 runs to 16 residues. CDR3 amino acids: CASSDSNRQGAGGYTF. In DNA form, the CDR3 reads TGTGCCAGCAGTGATTCGAACCGACAGGGGGCTGGGGGCTACACCTTC.

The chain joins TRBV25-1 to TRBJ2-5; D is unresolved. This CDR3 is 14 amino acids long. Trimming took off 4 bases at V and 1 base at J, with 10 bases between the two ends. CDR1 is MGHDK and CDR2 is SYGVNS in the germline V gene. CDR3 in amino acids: CASSGLAIQETQYF. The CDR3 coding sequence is TGTGCCAGCAGTGGGTTGGCCATCCAAGAGACCCAGTACTTC.